This T cell receptor beta chain was recovered during a study of human T cells and chemical hapten exposure. The CDR3 is 14 residues long. Trimming cost V 4 bases and J 4 bases; bases outside gene matches: 5. Germline CDR1 is SQVTM and CDR2 is ANQGSEA. This clonotype has just a few counts. MiXCR was run by TCRdb on the RACE reads, yielding one entry per CDR3 protein. The data show 180,000 or so distinct CDR3 sequences, about 20% seen once. The time point is: patch test 1, 2 weeks after DPC sensitization. Treatment: therapeutic diphenylcyclopropenone sensitization with weekly scalp DPC. Donation of samples came from alopecia patients who were 18 to 70 years old and suitable for DPC.

The chain carries TRBV29-1 and TRBJ2-1; 9 positions agree with TRBD2. Sample: whole blood, taken in connection with sensitization to the hapten diphenylcyclopropenone (DPC). This TCR came from a woman aged 45 to 65 with alopecia areata. Some clones in this sample may be carry-over from other donors' samples. The CDR3 DNA sequence: TGCAGCGTTGTCAGGACTAGCGTATACAATGAGCAGTTCTTC. The encoded protein is CSVVRTSVYNEQFF.